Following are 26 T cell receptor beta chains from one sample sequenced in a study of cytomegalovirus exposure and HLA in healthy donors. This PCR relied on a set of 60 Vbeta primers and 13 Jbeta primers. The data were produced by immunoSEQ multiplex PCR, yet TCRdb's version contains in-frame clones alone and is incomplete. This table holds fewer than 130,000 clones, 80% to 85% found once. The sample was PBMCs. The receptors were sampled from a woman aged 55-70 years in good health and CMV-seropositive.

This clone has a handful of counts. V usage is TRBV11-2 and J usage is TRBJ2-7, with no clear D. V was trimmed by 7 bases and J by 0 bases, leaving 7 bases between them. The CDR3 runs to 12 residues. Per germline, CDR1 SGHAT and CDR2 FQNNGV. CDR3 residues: CASNTPSYEQYF. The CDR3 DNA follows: TGTGCCAGCAACACCCCCTCCTACGAGCAGTACTTC.

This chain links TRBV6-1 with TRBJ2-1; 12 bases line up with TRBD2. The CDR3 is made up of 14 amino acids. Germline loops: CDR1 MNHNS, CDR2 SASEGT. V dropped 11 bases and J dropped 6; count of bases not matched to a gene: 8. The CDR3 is CAGGTSGWGNEQFF. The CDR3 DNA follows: TGTGCCGGGGGGACTAGCGGGTGGGGCAATGAGCAGTTCTTC.

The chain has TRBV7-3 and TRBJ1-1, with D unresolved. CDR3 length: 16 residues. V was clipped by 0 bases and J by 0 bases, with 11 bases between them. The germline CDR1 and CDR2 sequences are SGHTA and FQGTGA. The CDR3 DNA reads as TGTGCCAGCAGCTTAACGAGGCAGCTCATGAACACTGAAGCTTTCTTT. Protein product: CASSLTRQLMNTEAFF.

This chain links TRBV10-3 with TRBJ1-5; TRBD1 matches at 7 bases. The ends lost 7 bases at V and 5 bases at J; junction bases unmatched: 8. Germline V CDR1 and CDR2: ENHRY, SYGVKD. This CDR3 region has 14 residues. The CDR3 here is CAITNDREYQPQHF. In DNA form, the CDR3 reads TGTGCCATCACCAACGACAGGGAATATCAGCCCCAGCATTTT.

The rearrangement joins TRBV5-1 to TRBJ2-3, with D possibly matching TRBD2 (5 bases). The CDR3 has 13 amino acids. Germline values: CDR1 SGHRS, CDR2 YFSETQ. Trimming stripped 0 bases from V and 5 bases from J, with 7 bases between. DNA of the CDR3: TGCGCCAGCAGCTTGGGAGCGGTAGATACGCAGTATTTT. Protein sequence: CASSLGAVDTQYF. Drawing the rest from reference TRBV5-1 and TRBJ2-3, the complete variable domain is KAGVTQTPRYLIKTRGQQVTLSCSPISGHRSVSWYQQTPGQGLQFLFEYFSETQRNKGNFPGRFSGRQFSNSRSEMNVSTLELGDSALYLCASSLGAVDTQYFGPGTRLTVL.

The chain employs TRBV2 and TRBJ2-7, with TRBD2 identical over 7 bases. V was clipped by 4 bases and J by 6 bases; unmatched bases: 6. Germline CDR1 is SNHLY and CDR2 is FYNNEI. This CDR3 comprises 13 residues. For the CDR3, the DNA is TGTGCCAGCAGTGCAGGTCCGGGAGGCGAGCAGTACTTC. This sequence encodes CASSAGPGGEQYF.

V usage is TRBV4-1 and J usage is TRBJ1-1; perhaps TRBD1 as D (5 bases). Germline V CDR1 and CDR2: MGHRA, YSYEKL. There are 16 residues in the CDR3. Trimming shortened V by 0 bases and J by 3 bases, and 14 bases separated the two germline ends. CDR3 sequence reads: CASSQDFKGFDTEAFF. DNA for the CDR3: TGCGCCAGCAGCCAAGATTTTAAGGGGTTTGACACTGAAGCTTTCTTT.

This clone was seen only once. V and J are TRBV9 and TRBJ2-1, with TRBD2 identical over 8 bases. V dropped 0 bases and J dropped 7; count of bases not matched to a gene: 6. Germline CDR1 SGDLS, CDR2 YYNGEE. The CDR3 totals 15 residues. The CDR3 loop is CASSVAREGRNEQFF. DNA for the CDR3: TGTGCCAGCAGCGTAGCTCGGGAGGGCCGGAATGAGCAGTTCTTC. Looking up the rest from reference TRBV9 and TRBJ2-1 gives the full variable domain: DSGVTQTPKHLITATGQRVTLRCSPRSGDLSVYWYQQSLDQGLQFLIQYYNGEERAKGNILERFSAQQFPDLHSELNLSSLELGDSALYFCASSVAREGRNEQFFGPGTRLTVL.

The CDR3 DNA reads as TGTGCCAGTAGTCCAGGACTCAGCGGGTTCAATGAGCAGTTCTTC. Translated: CASSPGLSGFNEQFF. This chain links TRBV19 with TRBJ2-1; tentatively, D is TRBD2 (6 bases). This CDR3 is 15 amino acids long. Germline CDR1 is LNHDA and CDR2 is SQIVND (reference sequence). Between the trimmed V and J ends, which lost 5 bases and 6 bases, there was a span of 17 bases.

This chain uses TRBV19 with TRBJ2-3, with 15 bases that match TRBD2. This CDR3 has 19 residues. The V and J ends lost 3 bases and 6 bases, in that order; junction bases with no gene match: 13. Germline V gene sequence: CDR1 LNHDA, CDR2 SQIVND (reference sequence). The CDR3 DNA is TGTGCCAGTAGTATTGGGCCGGGACTAGCGGGAGGTATGGGGGATACGCAGTATTTT. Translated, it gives CASSIGPGLAGGMGDTQYF.

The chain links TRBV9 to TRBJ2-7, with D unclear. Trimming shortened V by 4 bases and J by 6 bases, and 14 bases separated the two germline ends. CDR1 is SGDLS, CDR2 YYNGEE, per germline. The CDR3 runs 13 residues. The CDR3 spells CASSPTSPGEQYF. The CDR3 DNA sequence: TGTGCCAGCAGCCCCACTTCCCCTGGCGAGCAGTACTTC.

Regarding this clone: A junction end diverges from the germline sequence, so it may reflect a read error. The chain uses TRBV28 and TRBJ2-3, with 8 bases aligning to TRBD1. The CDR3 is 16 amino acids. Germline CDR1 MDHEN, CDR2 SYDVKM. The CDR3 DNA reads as TGTGTCAGCAACACCGCCGGGACAGGTGGCACAGATACGCAGTATTTT. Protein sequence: CVSNTAGTGGTDTQYF.

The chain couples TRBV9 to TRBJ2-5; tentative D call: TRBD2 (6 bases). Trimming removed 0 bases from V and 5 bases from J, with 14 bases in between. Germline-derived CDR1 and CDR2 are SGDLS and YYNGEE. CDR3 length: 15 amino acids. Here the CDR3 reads CASSVAPDGGETQYF. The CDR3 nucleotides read TGTGCCAGCAGCGTAGCCCCGGACGGGGGTGAGACCCAGTACTTC.

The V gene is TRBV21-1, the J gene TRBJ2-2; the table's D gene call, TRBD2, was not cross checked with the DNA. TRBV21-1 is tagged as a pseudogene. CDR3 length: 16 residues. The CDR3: CASSKGDRGNTGELFF. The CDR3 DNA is TGTGCCAGCAGCAAAGGGGATCGGGGGAACACCGGGGAGCTGTTTTTT.

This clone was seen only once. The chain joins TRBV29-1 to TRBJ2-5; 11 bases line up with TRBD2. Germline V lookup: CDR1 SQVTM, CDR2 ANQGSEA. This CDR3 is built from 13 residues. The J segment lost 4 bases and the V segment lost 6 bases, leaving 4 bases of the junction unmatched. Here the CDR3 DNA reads TGCAGCGTCGGACTAGCGGGCACAGAGACCCAGTACTTC. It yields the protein CSVGLAGTETQYF.

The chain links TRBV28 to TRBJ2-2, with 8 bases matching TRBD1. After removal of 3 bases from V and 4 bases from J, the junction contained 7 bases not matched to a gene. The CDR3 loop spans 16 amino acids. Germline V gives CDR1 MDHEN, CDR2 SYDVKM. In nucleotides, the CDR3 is TGTGCCAGCAGTTTTTCTTGGACAGGGCCCACCGGGGAGCTGTTTTTT. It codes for CASSFSWTGPTGELFF. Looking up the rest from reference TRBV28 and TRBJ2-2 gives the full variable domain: DVKVTQSSRYLVKRTGEKVFLECVQDMDHENMFWYRQDPGLGLRLIYFSYDVKMKEKGDIPEGYSVSREKKERFSLILESASTNQTSMYLCASSFSWTGPTGELFFGEGSRLTVL.

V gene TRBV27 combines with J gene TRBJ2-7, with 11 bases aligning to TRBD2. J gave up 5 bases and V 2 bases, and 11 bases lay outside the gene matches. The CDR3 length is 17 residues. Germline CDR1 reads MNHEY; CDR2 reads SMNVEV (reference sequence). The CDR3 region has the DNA TGTGCCAGCAGTTTAATCCAGGTAGCGGGAGGGAGTAACGAGCAGTACTTC. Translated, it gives CASSLIQVAGGSNEQYF.

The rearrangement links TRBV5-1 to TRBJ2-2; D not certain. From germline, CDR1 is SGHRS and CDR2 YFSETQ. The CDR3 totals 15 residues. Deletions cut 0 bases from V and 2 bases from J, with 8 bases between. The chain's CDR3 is CASSLAAENTGELFF. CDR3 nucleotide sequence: TGCGCCAGCAGCTTGGCGGCGGAAAACACCGGGGAGCTGTTTTTT.

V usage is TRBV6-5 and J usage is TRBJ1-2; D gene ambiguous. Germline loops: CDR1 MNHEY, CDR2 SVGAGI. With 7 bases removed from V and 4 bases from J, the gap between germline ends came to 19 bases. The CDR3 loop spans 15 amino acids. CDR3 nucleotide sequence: TGTGCCAGCACCCCCGGTAACTCGATTCTCTATGGCTACACCTTC. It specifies CASTPGNSILYGYTF.

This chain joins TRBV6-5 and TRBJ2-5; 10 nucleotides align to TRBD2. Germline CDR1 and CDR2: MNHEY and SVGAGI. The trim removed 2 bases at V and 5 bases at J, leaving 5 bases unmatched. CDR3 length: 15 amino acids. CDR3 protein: CASSYGLAGVETQYF. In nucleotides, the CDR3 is TGTGCCAGCAGTTACGGGCTAGCGGGAGTTGAGACCCAGTACTTC.

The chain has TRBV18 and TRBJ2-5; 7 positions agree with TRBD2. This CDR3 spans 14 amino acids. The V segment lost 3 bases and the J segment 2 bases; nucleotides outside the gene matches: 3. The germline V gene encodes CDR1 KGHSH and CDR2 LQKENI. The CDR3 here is CASSPLAAQETQYF. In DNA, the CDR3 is TGTGCCAGCTCACCTCTAGCGGCTCAAGAGACCCAGTACTTC. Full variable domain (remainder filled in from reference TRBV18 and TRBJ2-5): NAGVMQNPRHLVRRRGQEARLRCSPMKGHSHVYWYRQLPEEGLKFMVYLQKENIIDESGMPKERFSAEFPKEGPSILRIQQVVRGDSAAYFCASSPLAAQETQYFGPGTRLLVL.

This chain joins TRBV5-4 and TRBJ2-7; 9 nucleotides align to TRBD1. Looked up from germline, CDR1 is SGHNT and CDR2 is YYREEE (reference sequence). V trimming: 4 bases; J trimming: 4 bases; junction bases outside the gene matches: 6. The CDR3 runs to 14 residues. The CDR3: CASSPGQGFYEQYF. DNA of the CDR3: TGTGCCAGCAGCCCGGGACAGGGATTTTACGAGCAGTACTTC.

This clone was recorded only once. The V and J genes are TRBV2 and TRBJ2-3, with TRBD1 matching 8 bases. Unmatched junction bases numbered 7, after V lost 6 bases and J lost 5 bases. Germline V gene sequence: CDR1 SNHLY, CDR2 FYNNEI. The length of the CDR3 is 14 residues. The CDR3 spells CASSRTGLGDTQYF. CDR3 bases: TGTGCCAGCAGCAGGACAGGGTTAGGAGATACGCAGTATTTT.

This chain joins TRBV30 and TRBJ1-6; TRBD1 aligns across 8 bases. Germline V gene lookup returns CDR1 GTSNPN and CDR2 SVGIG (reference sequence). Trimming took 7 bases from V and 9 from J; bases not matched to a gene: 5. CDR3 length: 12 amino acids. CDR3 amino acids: CALDRAGSPLHF. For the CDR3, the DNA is TGTGCCTTGGACAGGGCGGGTTCACCCCTCCACTTT.

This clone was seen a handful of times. CDR3 sequence: CASSLVLGFNEKLFF. The CDR3 DNA reads TGTGCCAGCAGCTTAGTTCTCGGTTTTAATGAAAAACTGTTTTTT. The chain has TRBV7-8 and TRBJ1-4; D unclear. With 1 base removed from V and 4 bases from J, the gap between germline ends came to 10 bases. This CDR3 spans 15 amino acids. In germline, CDR1 is SGHVS, CDR2 FQNEAQ.

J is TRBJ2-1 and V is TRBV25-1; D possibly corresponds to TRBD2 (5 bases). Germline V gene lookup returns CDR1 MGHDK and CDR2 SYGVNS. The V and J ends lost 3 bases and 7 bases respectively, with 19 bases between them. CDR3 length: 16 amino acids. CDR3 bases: TGTGCCAGCAGTGATATTGAGGGCTGGTCGGAGAATGAGCAGTTCTTC. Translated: CASSDIEGWSENEQFF.